The 8 T cell receptor beta chains listed next were all sequenced from one sample in a study of T-cell reconstitution after alpha-beta-depleted transplantation in children. A TCRbeta library incorporating unique molecular identifiers was prepared. TCRdb itself ran the PCR reads through MiXCR, one entry per CDR3 protein. The sample has about 400,000 distinct CDR3 sequences; approximately 20% are singletons. The material sequenced was PBMCs from the stem cell graft donor, taken from the stem cell graft. The receptors shown here come from a human donor who donated a stem cell graft to a child with acute myeloid leukemia.

The chain links TRBV28 to TRBJ2-1; TRBD2 agrees at 13 bases. The CDR3 is 18 residues long. The germline V gene has CDR1 MDHEN and CDR2 SYDVKM. The V and J ends lost 2 bases and 5 bases, in that order; junction bases with no gene match: 9. The CDR3 nucleotides are TGTGCCAGCAGTTTACCGGGACTAGCGGGAAACGCCCACAATGAGCAGTTCTTC. This translates into CASSLPGLAGNAHNEQFF.

This clonotype was detected only a few times. This chain joins TRBV10-3 and TRBJ1-6, with D possibly TRBD1 on 5 matching bases. V dropped 4 bases and J dropped 5 bases, with 9 bases sitting between them. CDR1 and CDR2 from the germline V gene are ENHRY and SYGVKD. The CDR3 runs to 14 residues. For the CDR3, the DNA is TGTGCCATCAGTGCGCAGGGAAATAATTCACCCCTCCACTTT. Encoded protein: CAISAQGNNSPLHF.

The rearrangement uses TRBV28 and TRBJ1-1, with D unresolved. The CDR3 contains 15 residues. V shed 5 bases and J shed 0 bases, with 13 bases lying between them. Looked up from germline, CDR1 is MDHEN and CDR2 is SYDVKM. The CDR3 protein is CASSQTAWVNTEAFF. DNA for the CDR3: TGTGCCAGCAGTCAGACCGCTTGGGTGAACACTGAAGCTTTCTTT. Supplemented by reference TRBV28 and TRBJ1-1, the full variable domain reads DVKVTQSSRYLVKRTGEKVFLECVQDMDHENMFWYRQDPGLGLRLIYFSYDVKMKEKGDIPEGYSVSREKKERFSLILESASTNQTSMYLCASSQTAWVNTEAFFGQGTRLTVV.

The sample holds a few counts of this clonotype. V usage is TRBV5-1 and J usage is TRBJ2-3, with no clear D. Germline V gene lookup returns CDR1 SGHRS and CDR2 YFSETQ. V was trimmed by 5 bases and J by 1 base, leaving 14 bases between them. The CDR3 contains 15 residues. CDR3 DNA: TGCGCCAGCAGACCAGTTTACCGTGGCACAGATACGCAGTATTTT. Encoded protein: CASRPVYRGTDTQYF.

In this sample, this clonotype turned up many times. The rearrangement joins TRBV7-2 to TRBJ2-1; 8 nucleotides line up with TRBD2. CDR3 size: 17 residues. In germline, CDR1 is SGHTA, CDR2 FQGNSA. The ends lost 5 bases at V and 8 bases at J; junction bases unmatched: 17. CDR3 bases: TGTGCCAGCAGCCAAGGACGGACCGGGACTAGTCTCGATGAGCAGTTCTTC. This codes for CASSQGRTGTSLDEQFF.

About this clonotype: A read error is possible here, since a much larger clone lies one base away. The rearrangement uses TRBV29-1 and TRBJ2-7, with TRBD1 as a possible D gene (5 bases). CDR3 length: 12 amino acids. The V gene's germline CDR1 is SQVTM and CDR2 ANQGSEA. Here the CDR3 DNA reads TGCAGCACCAGAAGGGGCACCAACGAGCGGTACTTC. It is translated as CSTRRGTNERYF.

The rearrangement joins TRBV12-3 or TRBV12-4 to TRBJ2-7; D perhaps matches TRBD1 (6 bases). The CDR3 spans 14 residues. The V gene lost 5 bases and the J gene lost 4 bases, with 15 bases spanning the gap. The CDR3 here is CASSPGDLKYEQYF. DNA for the CDR3: TGTGCCAGCAGTCCAGGGGACCTAAAGTACGAGCAGTACTTC.

The table lists this clonotype with a few counts. The genes are TRBV20-1 and TRBJ2-5; TRBD2 matches at 15 bases. Per germline, CDR1 DFQATT and CDR2 SNEGSKA (reference sequence). The CDR3 runs to 14 residues. Germline trimming cut 6 bases from V and 5 bases from J; bases unmatched to any gene: 4. The CDR3 is CSAGLAGGGETQYF. As DNA, the CDR3 is TGCAGTGCCGGACTAGCGGGAGGGGGGGAGACCCAGTACTTC.